The next 26 T cell receptor beta chains were all read from a single sample in a study of blood T cell repertoires in COVID-19. TCRdb's copy holds only in-frame clones and misses some; the assay was immunoSEQ multiplex PCR. The sample gives roughly 77,000 clones, 79% of which show up once; roughly 29% is in the top ten. Sample: peripheral blood. All receptors derive from a man aged 55 to 69 with active or convalescent COVID-19.

The chain is built from TRBV28 and TRBJ2-5, with D unclear. There are 13 residues in the CDR3. The germline CDR1 and CDR2 sequences are MDHEN and SYDVKM. V lost 5 bases to trimming and J lost 5 bases, with 12 bases between them. CDR3 residues: CASSTRVRETQYF. The CDR3 DNA is TGTGCCAGCAGTACCCGGGTCCGTGAGACCCAGTACTTC.

V gene TRBV29-1 combines with J gene TRBJ1-1; D possibly corresponds to TRBD1 (5 bases). The CDR3 has 14 residues. V gave up 1 base and J gave up 1 base, with 10 bases separating them. Germline CDR1 SQVTM, CDR2 ANQGSEA. CDR3 nucleotides: TGCAGCGTTGAAGGGGGCCAGCCGAACACTGAAGCTTTCTTT. Amino acids: CSVEGGQPNTEAFF.

The chain combines TRBV6-5 with TRBJ2-7, with 9 bases aligning to TRBD1. The CDR3 runs to 15 residues. Germline values: CDR1 MNHEY, CDR2 SVGAGI. After removal of 6 bases from V and 0 bases from J, the junction contained 6 bases not matched to a gene. CDR3 protein: CASRPTGGSSYEQYF. CDR3 nucleotides: TGTGCCAGCAGACCCACAGGGGGCTCCTCCTACGAGCAGTACTTC.

This clone was observed once. The chain employs TRBV13 and TRBJ2-1; TRBD1 matches 7 bases. After removal of 3 bases from V and 6 bases from J, the junction contained 5 bases not matched to a gene. Germline CDR1 PRHDT, CDR2 FYEKMQ (reference sequence). CDR3 length: 14 amino acids. The CDR3 nucleotides are TGTGCCAGCAGCTTGAGGACAGGCCCCAATGAGCAGTTCTTC. It is translated as CASSLRTGPNEQFF.

V and J are TRBV4-1 and TRBJ1-1; no clear D gene. The CDR3 is made up of 15 amino acids. V dropped 6 bases and J dropped 0 bases, with 14 bases sitting between them. The germline gives CDR1 MGHRA, CDR2 YSYEKL. Here the CDR3 reads CASSPKEGVNTEAFF. The CDR3 DNA sequence: TGCGCCAGCAGTCCTAAAGAGGGCGTGAACACTGAAGCTTTCTTT.

The V and J genes are TRBV5-4 and TRBJ2-7; possible D gene TRBD1, 6 bases. Germline V gene sequence: CDR1 SGHNT, CDR2 YYREEE (reference sequence). The CDR3 extends over 15 amino acids. Trimming pared 3 bases from V and 0 bases from J, leaving 13 bases between. In DNA, the CDR3 is TGTGCCAGCAGCTGGTCGAGGGGGACCTCCTACGAGCAGTACTTC. It translates to CASSWSRGTSYEQYF.

J is TRBJ2-3 and V is TRBV15; 10 bases are shared with TRBD2. V lost 7 bases and J lost 3; bases outside the gene matches: 10. There are 16 residues in the CDR3. Germline CDR1 LNHNV, CDR2 YYDKDF (reference sequence). CDR3 in DNA: TGTGCCACCACTTTAACCGGGACTAGCGAAACAGATACGCAGTATTTT. Amino acids: CATTLTGTSETDTQYF.

This rearrangement joins TRBV29-1 to TRBJ2-3, with 8 bases fitting TRBD2. The J segment lost 2 bases and the V segment lost 6 bases, leaving 10 bases of the junction unmatched. CDR1 and CDR2 (germline): SQVTM, ANQGSEA. CDR3 length equals 15 residues. Written as DNA, the CDR3 is TGCAGCGTCCGAGGGAGCGGGGGTATCACAGATACGCAGTATTTT. As protein: CSVRGSGGITDTQYF.

V gene TRBV5-1 combines with J gene TRBJ1-2; 11 nucleotides agree with TRBD1. CDR3 length: 14 amino acids. CDR1 is SGHRS and CDR2 is YFSETQ in the germline V gene. V was pared by 3 bases and J by 3 bases, with 1 base of the junction left unmatched. Here the CDR3 reads CASSWTGGDYGYTF. The CDR3 DNA reads as TGCGCCAGCAGCTGGACAGGGGGCGACTATGGCTACACCTTC.

The chain uses TRBV4-1 and TRBJ2-3, with 12 bases lining up with TRBD2. With V trimmed by 6 bases and J by 0 bases, 7 bases remained unmatched. This CDR3 has 17 amino acids. CDR1 is MGHRA and CDR2 is YSYEKL in the germline V gene. The CDR3 DNA sequence: TGCGCCAGCAGGAGAGGACTAGCGGGGACTAGCACAGATACGCAGTATTTT. This encodes CASRRGLAGTSTDTQYF.

The J gene is TRBJ1-6, the V gene TRBV9, with TRBD1 as a possible D gene (5 bases). The CDR3 is 16 residues long. The germline V gene has CDR1 SGDLS and CDR2 YYNGEE. V gave up 4 bases and J gave up 4 bases, with 15 bases separating them. This CDR3 reads CASSPGGTGYNSPLHF. The CDR3 DNA is TGTGCCAGCAGCCCCGGGGGGACTGGGTATAATTCACCCCTCCACTTT.

The J gene is TRBJ1-1, the V gene TRBV11-2; tentative D call: TRBD1 (6 bases). The germline V and J ends were trimmed by 4 bases and 1 base, with 7 bases remaining between them. This CDR3 region has 13 residues. Germline V lookup: CDR1 SGHAT, CDR2 FQNNGV. CDR3 residues: CASSSRGNTEAFF. The DNA of the CDR3 is TGTGCCAGCAGCTCCAGGGGGAACACTGAAGCTTTCTTT.

Worth noting for this clone: One end of the junction varies from germline; a read error may be responsible. This chain connects TRBV2 to TRBJ2-4; D is perhaps TRBD1 (6 bases). CDR3 size: 12 residues. Germline V gene lookup returns CDR1 SNHLY and CDR2 FYNNEI. CDR3 in amino acids: CASREEQGEGHF. The CDR3 DNA sequence: TGTGCCAGCAGGGAGGAACAGGGAGAAGGGCACTTC.

This chain uses TRBV28 with TRBJ2-2; 9 bases line up with TRBD1. In germline, CDR1 is MDHEN, CDR2 SYDVKM. The trim removed 4 bases at V and 3 bases at J, leaving 12 bases unmatched. The CDR3 totals 18 residues. The CDR3 sequence is CASSSPGTGLGYTGELFF. CDR3 sequence (DNA): TGTGCCAGCAGTTCCCCCGGGACAGGGTTAGGTTACACCGGGGAGCTGTTTTTT.

J is TRBJ1-1 and V is TRBV18; 8 nucleotides match TRBD1. Germline V gene data show CDR1 as KGHSH and CDR2 as LQKENI. Trimming at V came to 4 bases and at J to 1 base, leaving 11 bases not matched to a gene. The CDR3 runs 17 residues. CDR3: CASSQVPGQAPNTEAFF. In DNA form, the CDR3 reads TGTGCCAGCTCACAGGTCCCGGGACAGGCCCCGAACACTGAAGCTTTCTTT.

A few counts support this clone. This chain uses TRBV27 with TRBJ1-1; D gene ambiguous. This CDR3 contains 15 residues. V shed 2 bases and J shed 6 bases, with 16 bases lying between them. Germline lookup yields CDR1 MNHEY and CDR2 SMNVEV (reference sequence). CDR3 loop: CASSLLGGSGAEAFF. DNA for the CDR3: TGTGCCAGCAGTTTACTCGGCGGGAGTGGTGCTGAAGCTTTCTTT.

This sequence joins TRBV28 and TRBJ1-5, with D perhaps TRBD1 (5 bases). Trimming took off 6 bases at V and 2 bases at J, with 17 bases between the two ends. Per the germline V gene, CDR1 is MDHEN and CDR2 is SYDVKM. The CDR3 extends over 16 amino acids. The CDR3 DNA reads as TGTGCCAGCAGCTGGAAAAGGGGATTTGGCAATCAGCCCCAGCATTTT. Translation gives CASSWKRGFGNQPQHF.

The chain links TRBV6-5 to TRBJ1-2; D uncertain. This CDR3 spans 14 amino acids. Trimming removed 4 bases at V and 4 bases at J, with 13 bases between. Germline CDR1 MNHEY, CDR2 SVGAGI. The CDR3 DNA is TGTGCCAGCAGTTTGGCCCGGGGTACCTATGGCTACACCTTC. It specifies CASSLARGTYGYTF.

V and J are TRBV12-3 or TRBV12-4 and TRBJ2-3; a possible D gene is TRBD2 (5 bases). This CDR3 has 12 residues. V lost 5 bases and J 5 bases, leaving 8 bases between the germline ends. For the CDR3, the DNA is TGTGCCAGCAGTCCCGGACTAGATACGCAGTATTTT. Translation: CASSPGLDTQYF.

The table lists this clone with a few counts. This chain links TRBV12-3 or TRBV12-4 with TRBJ1-5; D ambiguous. The CDR3 has 13 amino acids. Trimming took 3 bases from V and 5 from J, leaving 8 bases between them. CDR3 sequence reads: CASSFGRDQPQHF. The CDR3, as DNA: TGTGCCAGCAGTTTCGGGAGGGATCAGCCCCAGCATTTT.

The J gene is TRBJ1-2, the V gene TRBV4-2; D remains unclear. CDR1 and CDR2 (germline): LGHNA, YNFKEQ. The CDR3 consists of 13 residues. Deletions cut 0 bases from V and 4 bases from J, with 6 bases between. The CDR3 protein is CASSQDAGYGYTF. CDR3 DNA: TGTGCCAGCAGCCAAGATGCGGGCTATGGCTACACCTTC.

V usage is TRBV7-2 and J usage is TRBJ2-7; 11 bases align to TRBD2. This CDR3 comprises 15 residues. V dropped 1 base and J dropped 4; count of bases not matched to a gene: 3. The germline V gene has CDR1 SGHTA and CDR2 FQGNSA. The CDR3 protein is CASSLGLAGQYEQYF. The CDR3 bases are TGTGCCAGCAGCTTAGGACTAGCGGGGCAATACGAGCAGTACTTC.

The chain is built from TRBV5-4 and TRBJ2-3; tentatively, D is TRBD1 (6 bases). Germline V gives CDR1 SGHNT, CDR2 YYREEE (reference sequence). CDR3 size: 11 residues. Trimming left V 2 bases short and J 11 bases short, with 9 bases between. CDR3: CASSFRGEQYF. The CDR3, as DNA: TGTGCCAGCAGCTTCAGGGGCGAGCAGTATTTT.

This chain links TRBV6-5 with TRBJ1-5, with no clear D. This CDR3 has 15 amino acids. The V end was cut by 0 bases, the J end by 6 bases, with 12 bases between. CDR1 MNHEY and CDR2 SVGAGI come from the germline V gene. The CDR3: CASSYSGGEGQPQHF. CDR3 in DNA: TGTGCCAGCAGTTACTCAGGCGGGGAAGGTCAGCCCCAGCATTTT.

The chain links TRBV10-3 to TRBJ1-1; D gene ambiguous. Germline V gene data show CDR1 as ENHRY and CDR2 as SYGVKD. V was cut by 0 bases and J by 0 bases, with 5 bases left in between. This CDR3 is built from 14 residues. Here the CDR3 reads CAISESEMNTEAFF. The CDR3 DNA sequence: TGTGCCATCAGTGAGTCGGAGATGAACACTGAAGCTTTCTTT.

This clone was counted a few times. Its ends do not fully match the called genes, so a read error is possible. The chain joins TRBV19 to TRBJ2-3, with 10 positions matching TRBD2. Germline V lookup: CDR1 LNHDA, CDR2 SQIVND (reference sequence). The CDR3 contains 16 residues. The CDR3: CASSPPERGGTDTQYF. CDR3 DNA sequence: TGTGCCAGTAGCCCCCCGGAGCGGGGGGGCACGGATACGCAGTATTTT.